Included here is one T cell receptor beta chain sequence, with context. The sample comes from a study of blood T cell repertoires in COVID-19. The overall study: T cells, B-cell-depleted T cells, or PBMCs provided the cDNA or gDNA that served as material.

This CDR3 has 16 amino acids. Germline V CDR1 and CDR2: KGHSH, LQKENI. Unmatched junction bases numbered 7, after V lost 3 bases and J lost 6 bases. Sequencing was performed with immunoSEQ multiplex PCR; in TCRdb, only in-frame clones are kept and a portion is missing. Of over 250,000 clones listed, around nine tenths are singletons. The clonotype was recovered from a middle-aged man who had recovered from COVID-19. The chain is built from TRBV18 and TRBJ1-5, with 11 bases aligning to TRBD1. Sequencing used peripheral blood. The CDR3, as DNA: TGTGCCAGCTCACCGAAGGGACAGGGGGAAGGTCAGCCCCAGCATTTT. Protein sequence: CASSPKGQGEGQPQHF.